Listed below are T cell receptor beta chains from one sample, sequenced in a study of blood T cell repertoires in COVID-19. Libraries were prepared by immunoSEQ multiplex PCR; TCRdb keeps only in-frame clonotypes and omits some of them. The repertoire holds roughly 240,000 clones, approximately 85% seen once, with over 3.5% in the top ten. The sequenced material came from peripheral blood. All receptors come from a woman in her 70s with acute or convalescent COVID-19. Each CDR3 is given with its conserved first and last residue. The D gene is left open where the match is weak. Only some rows state a clone size, as once, few, many or a class for expanded clones.

length,V,size,D,J,CDR3,DNA
15,TRBV9,.,TRBD2,TRBJ2-3,CASSVKAGVTDTQYF,TGTGCCAGCAGCGTAAAAGCGGGGGTCACAGATACGCAGTATTTT
14,TRBV29-1,.,.,TRBJ2-7,CSVPSRGSSYEQYF,TGCAGCGTCCCTTCACGGGGATCCTCCTACGAGCAGTACTTC
15,TRBV15,.,.,TRBJ1-3,CATSRDPFSGNTIYF,TGTGCCACCAGCAGAGATCCATTCTCTGGAAACACCATATATTTT
12,TRBV29-1,.,.,TRBJ1-1,CSVWVRRAEAFF,TGCAGCGTTTGGGTCAGACGGGCTGAAGCTTTCTTT
15,TRBV5-1,.,.,TRBJ2-5,CASSWRIGLEETQYF,TGCGCCAGCAGCTGGAGGATAGGGCTAGAAGAGACCCAGTACTTC
16,TRBV3-1/TRBV3-2,.,.,TRBJ1-4,CASSQGGGWLREKLFF,TGTGCCAGCAGCCAAGGCGGTGGTTGGTTACGGGAAAAACTGTTTTTT
15,TRBV10-3,.,TRBD1,TRBJ1-1,CAISEPDRVESEAFF,TGTGCCATCAGTGAGCCAGACAGGGTCGAGTCTGAAGCTTTCTTT
15,TRBV3-1/TRBV3-2,few,TRBD1,TRBJ1-3,CASSRDRASGNTIYF,TGTGCCAGTTCCCGGGACAGGGCCTCTGGAAACACCATATATTTT
16,TRBV5-1,.,TRBD1,TRBJ2-3,CASSLGRTGGADTQYF,TGCGCCAGCAGCTTGGGTCGGACAGGGGGAGCAGATACGCAGTATTTT
14,TRBV2,.,.,TRBJ2-2,CASMSAANTGELFF,TGTGCCAGCATGTCCGCAGCGAACACCGGGGAGCTGTTTTTT
14,TRBV7-9,.,.,TRBJ2-5,CASSLGRGGETQYF,TGTGCCAGCAGCTTAGGGAGGGGCGGGGAGACCCAGTACTTC
14,TRBV15,few,TRBD2,TRBJ2-5,CATSLKGGGETQYF,TGTGCCACCAGCTTAAAGGGCGGGGGAGAGACCCAGTACTTC
16,TRBV4-2,.,TRBD1,TRBJ1-2,CASSPTGTGEIYGYTF,TGTGCCAGCAGCCCGACCGGGACAGGGGAAATCTATGGCTACACCTTC
12,TRBV7-9,once,.,TRBJ1-6,CASSSNNSPLHF,TGTGCCAGCAGCTCCAATAATTCACCCCTCCACTTT
15,TRBV7-6,.,.,TRBJ2-5,CASSSAAGRQETQYF,TGTGCCAGCAGCTCCGCGGCGGGTAGGCAAGAGACCCAGTACTTC
14,TRBV12-5,.,TRBD1,TRBJ1-1,CASGLAGGGTEAFF,TGTGCTAGTGGTTTGGCAGGGGGTGGCACTGAAGCTTTCTTT
19,TRBV15,.,TRBD1,TRBJ1-6,CATSRERTGGLSLNSPLHF,TGTGCCACCAGCAGAGAACGGACAGGGGGACTTTCCCTTAATTCACCCCTCCACTTT
14,TRBV7-9,.,.,TRBJ1-2,CASSLEARVDGYTF,TGTGCCAGCAGCTTAGAGGCCAGGGTAGATGGCTACACCTTC
15,TRBV27,.,.,TRBJ1-5,CASSFRAWGNQPQHF,TGTGCCAGCAGTTTCAGGGCCTGGGGCAATCAGCCCCAGCATTTT
14,TRBV3-1/TRBV3-2,.,.,TRBJ2-5,CASSQDRLQETQYF,TGTGCCAGCAGCCAGGACAGACTTCAAGAGACCCAGTACTTC
18,TRBV4-2,many,TRBD1,TRBJ1-6,CASSQETGGDFPNSPLHF,TGTGCCAGCAGCCAAGAAACAGGGGGCGATTTCCCTAATTCACCCCTCCACTTT
18,TRBV5-5,.,TRBD1,TRBJ1-2,CASSGIPGQGAPTYGYTF,TGTGCCAGCAGCGGAATCCCGGGACAGGGGGCGCCTACTTATGGCTACACCTTC
14,TRBV11-2,.,.,TRBJ1-6,CASGLGVRNSPLHF,TGTGCCAGCGGTTTGGGAGTGCGAAATTCACCCCTCCACTTT
17,TRBV5-4,.,TRBD1,TRBJ1-2,CASSLGGGGQGIRRYTF,TGTGCCAGCAGCTTGGGGGGAGGGGGACAGGGGATAAGGCGCTACACCTTC
15,TRBV5-4,.,TRBD1,TRBJ1-2,CASSLVGTGVNGYTF,TGTGCCAGCAGCTTGGTAGGGACAGGGGTTAATGGCTACACCTTC
12,TRBV21-1,.,.,TRBJ2-5,CARTLRGETQYF,TGTGCCAGAACACTCCGGGGTGAGACCCAGTACTTC
15,TRBV4-1,.,.,TRBJ1-1,CASSRRTAGDTEAFF,TGCGCCAGCAGCCGAAGAACGGCGGGGGACACTGAAGCTTTCTTT
14,TRBV18,.,TRBD1,TRBJ2-1,CASSGRTGDDEQFF,TGTGCCAGCTCAGGCAGGACAGGGGACGATGAGCAGTTCTTC
20,TRBV9,.,.,TRBJ1-3,CASSAETGEFGWSSGNTIYF,TGTGCCAGCAGCGCCGAGACCGGGGAGTTCGGCTGGAGTTCTGGAAACACCATATATTTT
14,TRBV11-2,.,.,TRBJ1-5,CASSSQGWAQPQHF,TGTGCCAGCAGCTCCCAGGGTTGGGCCCAGCCCCAGCATTTT
17,TRBV4-3,once,TRBD1,TRBJ2-1,CASSIGTGGASYNEQFF,TGCGCCAGCAGCATTGGGACAGGGGGCGCGTCCTACAATGAGCAGTTCTTC
18,TRBV28,.,TRBD1,TRBJ2-7,CASSSLRRLTGDRYEQYF,TGTGCCAGCAGTTCGCTACGACGTTTAACAGGGGATAGGTACGAGCAGTACTTC
17,TRBV15,.,TRBD1,TRBJ2-1,CATSRDRGQGFYNEQFF,TGTGCCACCAGCAGAGATCGGGGACAGGGGTTCTACAATGAGCAGTTCTTC
13,TRBV2,once,.,TRBJ1-2,CASSARQIYGYTF,TGTGCCAGCAGTGCTAGGCAGATCTATGGCTACACCTTC
15,TRBV6-5,.,.,TRBJ2-6,CASSKQSSGANVLTF,TGTGCCAGCAGTAAACAGAGCTCTGGGGCCAACGTCCTGACTTTC
15,TRBV11-2,.,TRBD1,TRBJ2-1,CASSLETGGYNEQFF,TGTGCCAGCAGCTTAGAGACAGGGGGCTACAATGAGCAGTTCTTC
13,TRBV14,.,.,TRBJ1-1,CASSQAQYTEAFF,TGTGCCAGCAGCCAAGCACAATACACTGAAGCTTTCTTT
16,TRBV4-1,.,TRBD1,TRBJ1-4,CASSQVTGATNEKLFF,TGCGCCAGCAGCCAAGTTACAGGGGCTACTAATGAAAAACTGTTTTTT
16,TRBV21-1,.,.,TRBJ2-3,CASSLRLDGSTDTQYF,TGTGCCAGCAGCCTGCGGCTTGACGGTAGCACAGATACGCAGTATTTT
19,TRBV6-6,once,.,TRBJ1-5,CASSQPRAGDGLSNQPQHF,TGTGCCAGCAGTCAACCTCGGGCAGGGGATGGGTTGAGCAATCAGCCCCAGCATTTT
13,TRBV28,.,.,TRBJ1-2,CASSLQSSNGYTF,TGTGCCAGCAGCCTACAGAGTTCTAATGGCTACACCTTC
13,TRBV6-5,.,.,TRBJ1-3,CASSYIRGNTIYF,TGTGCCAGCAGTTACATCAGGGGAAACACCATATATTTT
12,TRBV29-1,.,.,TRBJ1-2,CSVSKEDYGYTF,TGCAGCGTTTCCAAGGAGGACTATGGCTACACCTTC
14,TRBV2,.,TRBD1,TRBJ1-6,CASSAAGGVSPLHF,TGTGCCAGCAGTGCGGCAGGGGGAGTTTCACCCCTCCACTTT
14,TRBV19,.,.,TRBJ1-1,CASSLMRMNTEAFF,TGTGCCAGTAGCTTGATGCGCATGAACACTGAAGCTTTCTTT
15,TRBV4-2,.,.,TRBJ1-2,CASSQEASALYGYTF,TGTGCCAGCAGCCAAGAGGCTTCCGCCCTCTATGGCTACACCTTC
14,TRBV7-2,.,.,TRBJ1-1,CASSSEVSGTEAFF,TGTGCCAGCAGCTCCGAGGTATCGGGCACTGAAGCTTTCTTT
17,TRBV4-1,.,TRBD2,TRBJ2-1,CASSQGLQRGVSREQFF,TGCGCCAGCAGCCAAGGTCTTCAGCGGGGGGTCTCAAGGGAGCAGTTCTTC
12,TRBV10-3,.,.,TRBJ1-1,CAISDAREGAFF,TGTGCCATCAGTGACGCCAGGGAAGGAGCTTTCTTT
16,TRBV4-1,once,TRBD2,TRBJ2-1,CASSQPGTSAWGEQFF,TGCGCCAGCAGCCAGCCCGGGACTAGTGCATGGGGTGAGCAGTTCTTC
15,TRBV4-3,.,.,TRBJ1-2,CASSQDLVGFYGYTF,TGCGCCAGCAGCCAAGATCTGGTGGGCTTCTATGGCTACACCTTC
14,TRBV7-9,.,TRBD1,TRBJ2-1,CASNRDRGHNEQFF,TGTGCCAGCAACCGGGACAGGGGGCACAATGAGCAGTTCTTC